This T cell receptor beta chain was identified during a study of response to subunit inactivated influenza vaccine. Study-level points and caveats: Each seasonal influenza vaccination recruits few new T cells, the authors suggested.

This clonotype has a handful of counts. Its antigen is still unknown. CDR1 and CDR2 (germline): SGHTA, FQGNSA. V lost 2 bases to trimming and J lost 6 bases, with 8 bases between them. This CDR3 comprises 13 residues. TCRdb itself ran the RT-PCR reads through MiXCR, one entry per CDR3 protein. Of 710,000 or so distinct CDR3 sequences in the sample, about a sixth were seen once. This material consisted of PBMCs from blood, taken less than 13 days after vaccination. The receptor's source is a man aged 45 to 65 who received an inactivated influenza vaccine. V usage is TRBV7-2 and J usage is TRBJ1-5; D may be TRBD1 (5 bases). In DNA, the CDR3 is TGTGCCAGCAGCTTACAAGGGACTCAGCCCCAGCATTTT. It translates to CASSLQGTQPQHF. The variable domain in full, with the rest retrieved from reference TRBV7-2 and TRBJ1-5, is GAGVSQSPSNKVTEKGKDVELRCDPISGHTALYWYRQSLGQGLEFLIYFQGNSAPDKSGLPSDRFSAERTGGSVSTLTIQRTQQEDSAVYLCASSLQGTQPQHFGDGTRLSIL.